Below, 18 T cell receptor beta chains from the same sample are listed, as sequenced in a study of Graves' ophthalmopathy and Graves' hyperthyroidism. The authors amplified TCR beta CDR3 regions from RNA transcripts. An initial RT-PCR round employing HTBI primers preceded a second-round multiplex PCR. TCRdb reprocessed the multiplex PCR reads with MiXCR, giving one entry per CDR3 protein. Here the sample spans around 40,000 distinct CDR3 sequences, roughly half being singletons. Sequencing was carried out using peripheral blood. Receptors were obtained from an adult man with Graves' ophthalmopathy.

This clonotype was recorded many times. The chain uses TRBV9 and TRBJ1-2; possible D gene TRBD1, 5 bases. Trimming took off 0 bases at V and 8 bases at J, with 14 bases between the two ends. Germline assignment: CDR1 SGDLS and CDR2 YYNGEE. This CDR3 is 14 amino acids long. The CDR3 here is CASSVATGAGGYTF. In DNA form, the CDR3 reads TGTGCCAGCAGCGTAGCTACTGGGGCCGGGGGCTACACCTTC. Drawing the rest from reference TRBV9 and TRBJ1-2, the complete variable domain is DSGVTQTPKHLITATGQRVTLRCSPRSGDLSVYWYQQSLDQGLQFLIQYYNGEERAKGNILERFSAQQFPDLHSELNLSSLELGDSALYFCASSVATGAGGYTFGSGTRLTVV.

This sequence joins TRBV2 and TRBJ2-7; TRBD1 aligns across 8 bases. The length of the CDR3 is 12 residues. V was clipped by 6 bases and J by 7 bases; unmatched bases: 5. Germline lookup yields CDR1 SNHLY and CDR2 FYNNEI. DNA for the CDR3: TGTGCCAGCAGCTTGACAGGGGATGAGCAGTACTTC. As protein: CASSLTGDEQYF.

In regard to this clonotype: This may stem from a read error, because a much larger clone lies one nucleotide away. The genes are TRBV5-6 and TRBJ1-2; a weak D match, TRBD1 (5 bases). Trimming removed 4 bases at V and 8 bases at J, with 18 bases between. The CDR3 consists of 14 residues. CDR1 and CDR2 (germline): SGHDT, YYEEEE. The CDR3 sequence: CASSRRAGRHGYTF. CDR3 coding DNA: TGTGCCAGCAGCCGAAGGGCAGGGCGACACGGCTACACCTTC. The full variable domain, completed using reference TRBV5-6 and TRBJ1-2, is DAGVTQSPTHLIKTRGQQVTLRCSPKSGHDTVSWYQQALGQGPQFIFQYYEEEERQRGNFPDRFSGHQFPNYSSELNVNALLLGDSALYLCASSRRAGRHGYTFGSGTRLTVV.

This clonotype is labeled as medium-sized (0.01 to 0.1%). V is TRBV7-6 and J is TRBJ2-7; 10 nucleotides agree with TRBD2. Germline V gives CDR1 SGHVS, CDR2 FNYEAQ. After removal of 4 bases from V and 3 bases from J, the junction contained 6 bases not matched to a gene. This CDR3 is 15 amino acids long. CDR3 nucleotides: TGTGCCAGCAGCTCCCTAGCGGGAGTCAGCTACGAGCAGTACTTC. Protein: CASSSLAGVSYEQYF.

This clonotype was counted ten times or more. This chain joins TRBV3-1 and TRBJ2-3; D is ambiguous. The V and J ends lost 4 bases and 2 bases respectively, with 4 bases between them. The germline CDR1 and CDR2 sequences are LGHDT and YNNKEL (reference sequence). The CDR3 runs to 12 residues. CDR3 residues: CASSRYTDTQYF. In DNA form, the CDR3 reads TGTGCCAGCAGCCGATACACAGATACGCAGTATTTT.

The CDR3 is CASSTGTGPTDEQFF. In nucleotides, the CDR3 is TGTGCCAGCAGCACCGGGACAGGCCCCACTGATGAGCAGTTCTTC. The rearrangement joins TRBV11-2 to TRBJ2-1; 8 bases align to TRBD1. Germline lookup yields CDR1 SGHAT and CDR2 FQNNGV. This CDR3 region has 15 residues. Trimming cost V 5 bases and J 8 bases; bases outside gene matches: 11.

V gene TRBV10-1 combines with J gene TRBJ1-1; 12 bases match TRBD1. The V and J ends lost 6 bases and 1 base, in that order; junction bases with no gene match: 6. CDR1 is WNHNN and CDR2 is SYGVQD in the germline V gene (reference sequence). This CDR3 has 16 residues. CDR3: CASSRDRGLRNTEAFF. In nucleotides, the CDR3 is TGCGCCAGCAGCCGGGACAGGGGGCTTCGGAACACTGAAGCTTTCTTT.

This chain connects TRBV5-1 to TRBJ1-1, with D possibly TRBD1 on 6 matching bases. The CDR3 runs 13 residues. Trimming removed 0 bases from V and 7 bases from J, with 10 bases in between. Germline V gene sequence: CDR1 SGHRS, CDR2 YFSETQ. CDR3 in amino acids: CASSLEGDNEAFF. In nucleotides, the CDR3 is TGCGCCAGCAGCTTGGAGGGGGATAATGAAGCTTTCTTT.

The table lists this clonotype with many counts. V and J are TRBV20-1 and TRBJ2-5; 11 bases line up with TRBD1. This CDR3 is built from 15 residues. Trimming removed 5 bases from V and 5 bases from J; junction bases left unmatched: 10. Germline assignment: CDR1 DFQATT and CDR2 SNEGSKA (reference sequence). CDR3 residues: CSAVRDRGLGETQYF. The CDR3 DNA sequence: TGCAGTGCTGTCCGGGACAGGGGGTTAGGGGAGACCCAGTACTTC.

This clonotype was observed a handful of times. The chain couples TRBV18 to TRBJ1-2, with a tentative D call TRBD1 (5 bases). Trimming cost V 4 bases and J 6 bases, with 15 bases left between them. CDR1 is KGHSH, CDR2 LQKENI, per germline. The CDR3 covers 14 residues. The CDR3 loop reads CASSRGVNSDGYTF. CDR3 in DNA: TGTGCCAGCTCACGGGGGGTAAACTCGGATGGCTACACCTTC.

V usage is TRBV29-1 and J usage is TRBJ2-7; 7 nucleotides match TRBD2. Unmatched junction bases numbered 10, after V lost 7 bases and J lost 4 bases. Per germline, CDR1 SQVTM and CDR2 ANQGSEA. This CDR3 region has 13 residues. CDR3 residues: CSGWGGDLYEQYF. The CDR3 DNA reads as TGCAGCGGCTGGGGGGGAGACCTATACGAGCAGTACTTC.

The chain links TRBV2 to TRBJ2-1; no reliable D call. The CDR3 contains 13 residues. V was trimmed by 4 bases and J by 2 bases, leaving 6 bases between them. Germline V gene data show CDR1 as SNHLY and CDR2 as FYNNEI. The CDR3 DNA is TGTGCCAGCAGTGCCATAACCTACAATGAGCAGTTCTTC. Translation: CASSAITYNEQFF.

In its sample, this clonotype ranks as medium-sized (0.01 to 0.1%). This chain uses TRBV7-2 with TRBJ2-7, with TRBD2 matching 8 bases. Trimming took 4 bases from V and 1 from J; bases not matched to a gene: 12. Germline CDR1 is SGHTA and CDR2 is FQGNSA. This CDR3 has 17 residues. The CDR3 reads CASSSPIAGSPSYEQYF. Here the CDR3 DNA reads TGTGCCAGCAGCTCACCAATAGCGGGAAGTCCATCCTACGAGCAGTACTTC.

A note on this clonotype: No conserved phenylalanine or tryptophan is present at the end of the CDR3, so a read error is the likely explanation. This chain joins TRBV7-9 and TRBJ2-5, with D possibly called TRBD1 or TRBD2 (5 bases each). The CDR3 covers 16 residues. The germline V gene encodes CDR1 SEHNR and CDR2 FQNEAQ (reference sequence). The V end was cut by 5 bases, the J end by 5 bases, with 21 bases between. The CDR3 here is CASSDGDGGYNETQYV. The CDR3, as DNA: TGTGCCAGCAGCGACGGGGACGGAGGCTACAATGAGACCCAGTACGTC.

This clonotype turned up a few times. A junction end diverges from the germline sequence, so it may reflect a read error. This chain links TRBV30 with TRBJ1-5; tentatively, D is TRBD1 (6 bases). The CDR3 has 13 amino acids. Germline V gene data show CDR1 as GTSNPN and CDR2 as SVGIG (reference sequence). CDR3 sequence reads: CAWSSRGNQPRHF. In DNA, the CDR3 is TGTGCCTGGAGTAGTAGGGGGAACCAGCCCCGGCATTTT.

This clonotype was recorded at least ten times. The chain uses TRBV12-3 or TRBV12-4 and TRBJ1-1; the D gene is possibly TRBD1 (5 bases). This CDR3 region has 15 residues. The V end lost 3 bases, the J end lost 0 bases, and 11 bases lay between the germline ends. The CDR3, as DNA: TGTGCCAGCAGTTTTGCTCAGGGAGTGAACACTGAAGCTTTCTTT. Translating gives CASSFAQGVNTEAFF.

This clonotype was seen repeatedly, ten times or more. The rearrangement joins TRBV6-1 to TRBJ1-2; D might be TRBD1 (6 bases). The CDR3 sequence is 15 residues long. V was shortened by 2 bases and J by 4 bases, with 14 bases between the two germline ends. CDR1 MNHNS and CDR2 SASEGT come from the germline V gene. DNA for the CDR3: TGTGCCAGCAGTGAACGAATGGAGGGGGGCTATGGCTACACCTTC. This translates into CASSERMEGGYGYTF.

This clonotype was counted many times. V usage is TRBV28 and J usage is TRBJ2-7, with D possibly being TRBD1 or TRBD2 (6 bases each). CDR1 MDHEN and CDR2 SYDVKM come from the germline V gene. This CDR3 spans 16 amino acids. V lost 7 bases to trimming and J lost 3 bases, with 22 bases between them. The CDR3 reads CASTIRGGYRHYEQYF. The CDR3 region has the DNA TGTGCCAGCACCATACGAGGGGGGTATCGTCACTACGAGCAGTACTTC.